These 26 T cell receptor beta chains share one sample of origin, sequenced in a study of Ad26.COV2.S vaccination and SARS-CoV-2 variants. TCRdb's table, derived via immunoSEQ multiplex PCR, lists solely in-frame clones and lacks some. The sample lists some 480,000 clones, 87% occurring once. Treatment meaning: around 19 received Ad26.COV2.S at low or high dose, single or two shots; 5 received placebo; per-sample allocation not given. Sampling was done on day 63 after the first vaccine or placebo injection. Sequenced material: peripheral blood, taken in a trial of Ad26.COV2.S vaccine versus placebo. All receptors come from a person between 18 and 60 years old who received the Ad26.COV2.S COVID-19 vaccine or a placebo.

V and J are TRBV4-3 and TRBJ1-5, with a tentative D call TRBD1 (5 bases). The CDR3 has 20 amino acids. Trimming stripped 1 base from V and 2 bases from J, with 24 bases between. Germline CDR1 is LGHNA and CDR2 is YSLEER. The CDR3 nucleotides are TGCGCCAGCAGCCAAGTGTGGGAAGGGACCGGAGGAGTCGGCAATCAGCCCCAGCATTTT. Protein: CASSQVWEGTGGVGNQPQHF.

The J gene is TRBJ1-1, the V gene TRBV7-2; 8 nucleotides match TRBD1. Looked up from germline, CDR1 is SGHTA and CDR2 is FQGNSA. Trimming removed 3 bases from V and 8 bases from J; junction bases left unmatched: 8. There are 14 residues in the CDR3. The CDR3 spells CASSLGRGLSEAFF. CDR3 nucleotides: TGTGCCAGCAGCTTGGGCAGGGGGCTTTCCGAAGCTTTCTTT.

This clone was seen just once. The chain combines TRBV28 with TRBJ1-6, with 8 bases identical to TRBD1. CDR3 length equals 15 residues. Losses at the gene ends were 5 bases for V and 9 bases for J; bases not matched to a gene: 9. In germline, CDR1 is MDHEN, CDR2 SYDVKM. CDR3 loop: CASSLPTGVGSPLHF. DNA for the CDR3: TGTGCCAGCAGTCTTCCGACAGGGGTGGGTTCACCCCTCCACTTT.

V is TRBV28 and J is TRBJ2-7, with D possibly matching TRBD2 (6 bases). Deletions cut 4 bases from V and 3 bases from J, with 16 bases between. Per germline, CDR1 MDHEN and CDR2 SYDVKM. This CDR3 spans 15 amino acids. CDR3 residues: CASSWEVRADYEQYF. DNA of the CDR3: TGTGCCAGCAGTTGGGAGGTCCGGGCGGACTACGAGCAGTACTTC.

The chain employs TRBV19 and TRBJ2-1, with TRBD2 matching over 9 bases. Trimming at V came to 5 bases and at J to 9 bases, leaving 8 bases not matched to a gene. This CDR3 contains 14 residues. Germline V gives CDR1 LNHDA, CDR2 SQIVND (reference sequence). The CDR3 region is CASSFRSGRFEQFF. The CDR3 DNA reads as TGTGCCAGTAGTTTCCGTAGCGGGAGATTTGAGCAGTTCTTC.

This rearrangement joins TRBV11-3 to TRBJ2-5; D possibly uses TRBD1 or TRBD2 (5 bases each). Trimming shortened V by 1 base and J by 2 bases, and 11 bases separated the two germline ends. Germline V gene data show CDR1 as SGHNT and CDR2 as YENEEA. The CDR3 is 15 amino acids. The CDR3 loop reads CASSLVGTPQETQYF. CDR3 nucleotide sequence: TGTGCCAGCAGCTTAGTGGGGACCCCTCAAGAGACCCAGTACTTC. The variable domain in full, with the rest retrieved from reference TRBV11-3 and TRBJ2-5, is EAGVVQSPRYKIIEKKQPVAFWCNPISGHNTLYWYLQNLGQGPELLIRYENEEAVDDSQLPKDRFSAERLKGVDSTLKIQPAELGDSAVYLCASSLVGTPQETQYFGPGTRLLVL.

The V gene is TRBV5-1, the J gene TRBJ1-5; tentative D call: TRBD1 (6 bases). Deletions cut 4 bases from V and 6 bases from J, with 17 bases between. The CDR3 sequence is 15 residues long. Germline CDR1 SGHRS, CDR2 YFSETQ. The CDR3 region has the DNA TGCGCCAGCAGCCCGGGACACTCAGGCGGTCAGCCCCAGCATTTT. This encodes CASSPGHSGGQPQHF.

The rearrangement joins TRBV6-5 to TRBJ2-7, with 8 bases fitting TRBD2. J gave up 2 bases and V 2 bases, and 5 bases lay outside the gene matches. CDR1 is MNHEY, CDR2 SVGAGI, per germline. This CDR3 comprises 15 residues. The CDR3 sequence is CASSYGAGGPYEQYF. The CDR3 nucleotides read TGTGCCAGCAGTTACGGGGCGGGAGGACCCTACGAGCAGTACTTC.

This sequence joins TRBV6-1 and TRBJ2-3; D is unclear. CDR3 length equals 16 residues. Per the germline V gene, CDR1 is MNHNS and CDR2 is SASEGT. V dropped 4 bases and J dropped 2 bases, with 16 bases sitting between them. The CDR3 DNA is TGTGCCAGCAGTGCTCGGCCAACCCTCTACACAGATACGCAGTATTTT. This gives the protein CASSARPTLYTDTQYF.

The chain employs TRBV19 and TRBJ2-6, with no clear D. CDR3 length: 13 residues. V lost 3 bases to trimming and J lost 3 bases, with 3 bases between them. Germline-derived CDR1 and CDR2 are LNHDA and SQIVND (reference sequence). CDR3 sequence (DNA): TGTGCCAGTAGTATGTATGGGGCCAACGTCCTGACTTTC. Its translation: CASSMYGANVLTF.

As regards this clone: Different DNA sequences within this sample yield the same CDR3. The rearrangement links TRBV28 to TRBJ2-7; D perhaps matches TRBD1 (6 bases). CDR3 length equals 12 residues. The germline CDR1 and CDR2 sequences are MDHEN and SYDVKM. Trimming left V 6 bases short and J 3 bases short, with 9 bases between. CDR3 region: CASSPDSYEQYF. Here the CDR3 DNA reads TGTGCCAGCAGCCCGGACAGCTACGAGCAGTACTTC.

This chain joins TRBV9 and TRBJ1-1; no definite D call. Germline V CDR1 and CDR2: SGDLS, YYNGEE. CDR3 size: 13 residues. V was pared by 4 bases and J by 0 bases, with 7 bases between. This chain's CDR3 is CASSPRLNTEAFF. In DNA, the CDR3 is TGTGCCAGCAGCCCTCGGCTGAACACTGAAGCTTTCTTT. The full variable domain, its missing parts supplied by reference TRBV9 and TRBJ1-1, is DSGVTQTPKHLITATGQRVTLRCSPRSGDLSVYWYQQSLDQGLQFLIQYYNGEERAKGNILERFSAQQFPDLHSELNLSSLELGDSALYFCASSPRLNTEAFFGQGTRLTVV.

This clone was seen a single time. The V and J genes are TRBV7-3 and TRBJ1-6; D is possibly TRBD1 (5 bases). The CDR3 is made up of 16 amino acids. The germline V and J ends were trimmed by 2 bases and 0 bases, with 8 bases remaining between them. Germline V gene lookup returns CDR1 SGHTA and CDR2 FQGTGA. CDR3 sequence reads: CASSLRGSSYNSPLHF. In nucleotides, the CDR3 is TGTGCCAGCAGCTTACGGGGGAGCTCCTATAATTCACCCCTCCACTTT. Variable domain in full (rest from reference TRBV7-3 and TRBJ1-6): GAGVSQTPSNKVTEKGKYVELRCDPISGHTALYWYRQSLGQGPEFLIYFQGTGAADDSGLPNDRFFAVRPEGSVSTLKIQRTERGDSAVYLCASSLRGSSYNSPLHFGNGTRLTVT.

This CDR3 is CASSQGRDEQYF. CDR3 bases: TGTGCCAGCAGCCAGGGAAGGGACGAGCAGTACTTC. The genes are TRBV4-2 and TRBJ2-7, with D unresolved. The V and J ends lost 3 bases and 5 bases respectively, with 8 bases between them. The CDR3 totals 12 residues. CDR1 LGHNA and CDR2 YNFKEQ come from the germline V gene.

The chain uses TRBV2 and TRBJ1-1; no clear D. CDR3 size: 17 residues. CDR1 and CDR2 from the germline V gene are SNHLY and FYNNEI. Trimming stripped 0 bases from V and 3 bases from J, with 17 bases between. CDR3 DNA: TGTGCCAGCAGTGAAGCGCTTCTTATGGTTGGGTACACTGAAGCTTTCTTT. Translated: CASSEALLMVGYTEAFF.

The chain combines TRBV19 with TRBJ1-6, with D hard to call. V shed 5 bases and J shed 0 bases, with 11 bases lying between them. The CDR3 sequence is 16 residues long. CDR1 is LNHDA and CDR2 is SQIVND in the germline V gene (reference sequence). DNA for the CDR3: TGTGCCAGTAGTGAGAGAAGTCGCTCCTATAATTCACCCCTCCACTTT. Protein: CASSERSRSYNSPLHF.

The CDR3 bases are TGTGCCACCAGCAGAGGGCAGGGCGGCGGCTACACCTTC. Protein product: CATSRGQGGGYTF. The rearrangement joins TRBV15 to TRBJ1-2; TRBD1 is a possible D gene (5 bases). CDR3 length: 13 residues. Germline CDR1 and CDR2: LNHNV and YYDKDF (reference sequence). Trimming took off 1 base at V and 8 bases at J, with 11 bases between the two ends.

This rearrangement joins TRBV4-1 to TRBJ2-5; 12 positions match TRBD2. This CDR3 has 14 residues. Losses at the gene ends were 1 base for V and 12 bases for J; bases not matched to a gene: 6. The germline CDR1 and CDR2 sequences are MGHRA and YSYEKL. The CDR3, as DNA: TGCGCCAGCAGCCAAGTGCTAGCGGGAGGGTCCAAGTACTTC. Its protein product is CASSQVLAGGSKYF.

The rearrangement links TRBV5-1 to TRBJ2-2; D remains ambiguous. The CDR3 consists of 13 residues. Deletions cut 2 bases from V and 2 bases from J, with 4 bases between. Germline V gene data show CDR1 as SGHRS and CDR2 as YFSETQ. DNA for the CDR3: TGCGCCAGCAGCTTTGGCAACACCGGGGAGCTGTTTTTT. Amino acids: CASSFGNTGELFF.

The V gene is TRBV4-3, the J gene TRBJ2-3; 13 bases are a match to TRBD2. Germline values: CDR1 LGHNA, CDR2 YSLEER. V lost 2 bases and J lost 1; bases outside the gene matches: 9. The CDR3 length is 19 residues. CDR3 DNA sequence: TGCGCCAGCAGCCAAAGACTAGCGGGAGGTGGATCGGGCACAGATACGCAGTATTTT. The encoded protein is CASSQRLAGGGSGTDTQYF.

The genes are TRBV5-4 and TRBJ2-2; no clear D. The germline gives CDR1 SGHNT, CDR2 YYREEE (reference sequence). There are 14 residues in the CDR3. Trimming cost V 0 bases and J 6 bases, with 9 bases left between them. The CDR3 spells CASSLGLTAGELFF. CDR3 bases: TGTGCCAGCAGCTTGGGGCTGACCGCCGGGGAGCTGTTTTTT.

This rearrangement joins TRBV3-1 (or the pseudogene TRBV3-2) to TRBJ2-6, with TRBD1 matching over 7 bases. The CDR3 spans 17 residues. The ends lost 4 bases at V and 4 bases at J; junction bases unmatched: 10. From germline, CDR1 is LGHDT and CDR2 YNNKEL (reference sequence). This CDR3 reads CASSPLRQGAGANVLTF. CDR3 nucleotides: TGTGCCAGCAGCCCCCTTCGACAGGGCGCAGGGGCCAACGTCCTGACTTTC.

As for this clone: Other nucleotide sequences from this sample produce the same CDR3. The rearrangement links TRBV5-4 to TRBJ2-2; the D gene is possibly TRBD1 (5 bases). The germline V gene has CDR1 SGHNT and CDR2 YYREEE (reference sequence). The CDR3 is 15 amino acids. V was shortened by 1 base and J by 0 bases, with 7 bases between the two germline ends. The CDR3 loop reads CASSLQGSNTGELFF. For the CDR3, the DNA is TGTGCCAGCAGCTTGCAGGGATCGAACACCGGGGAGCTGTTTTTT.

V usage is TRBV7-2 and J usage is TRBJ2-7, with TRBD2 as a possible D gene (6 bases). Germline CDR1 SGHTA, CDR2 FQGNSA. The ends were cut back, 0 bases at V and 6 bases at J, with 18 bases in the middle. This CDR3 contains 16 residues. The CDR3 spells CASSLAGGKRVVEQYF. The CDR3 DNA is TGTGCCAGCAGCTTAGCAGGCGGGAAACGGGTGGTCGAGCAGTACTTC.

In DNA form, the CDR3 reads TGTGCTAGTGGTGCCGGGACGGCGAACACTGAAGCTTTCTTT. Translation: CASGAGTANTEAFF. This sequence joins TRBV12-5 and TRBJ1-1; tentatively, D is TRBD1 (5 bases). Deletions cut 5 bases from V and 1 base from J, with 11 bases between. CDR1 LGHNT and CDR2 FRNRAP come from the germline V gene. The CDR3 runs 14 residues.

A note on this clone: Within the sample, other DNA sequences also encode this same CDR3. This chain links TRBV12-3 or TRBV12-4 with TRBJ2-5; D is unclear. The CDR3 has 11 amino acids. V lost 5 bases and J 5 bases, leaving 6 bases between the germline ends. This CDR3 is CASSPRETQYF. The CDR3 coding sequence is TGTGCCAGCAGTCCCCGGGAGACCCAGTACTTC.